Following are 6 T cell receptor beta chains from one sample sequenced in a study of CD8 T cells in ankylosing spondylitis. TCRdb called the 5' RACE reads again in MiXCR, with one record for every CDR3 protein. The sample yields 250,000 to 350,000 distinct CDR3 sequences, less than 25% seen once. Sequencing input: blood, either unsorted or a sorted T cell fraction (not recorded which). The receptor set was obtained from a female donor with ankylosing spondylitis or in good health (not recorded which).

This clonotype appeared a few times. V is TRBV7-8 and J is TRBJ2-1; D not certain. Trimming cost V 3 bases and J 8 bases, with 8 bases left between them. Germline assignment: CDR1 SGHVS and CDR2 FQNEAQ. This CDR3 has 12 residues. CDR3 residues: CASSFSADEQFF. The CDR3, as DNA: TGTGCCAGCAGCTTCTCCGCGGATGAGCAGTTCTTC.

The V call is TRBV7-6, the J call TRBJ2-5, with D possibly being TRBD2 (5 bases). This CDR3 contains 14 residues. Germline lookup yields CDR1 SGHVS and CDR2 FNYEAQ. V was pared by 4 bases and J by 3 bases, with 12 bases between. CDR3 bases: TGTGCCAGCAGCTCCGGACTCTGGGAAGAGACCCAGTACTTC. Its translation is CASSSGLWEETQYF.

This clonotype has only a few counts. The rearrangement links TRBV12-3 or TRBV12-4 to TRBJ2-3, with a possible D match to TRBD2 (5 bases). The CDR3 is made up of 15 amino acids. V was cut by 7 bases and J by 1 base, with 15 bases left in between. The CDR3 region has the DNA TGTGCCAGCACTCCGACGGGAATAGGCACAGATACGCAGTATTTT. Translating it yields CASTPTGIGTDTQYF.

This clonotype was seen ten or more times. This sequence joins TRBV20-1 and TRBJ2-4, with 10 positions matching TRBD2. V lost 3 bases and J lost 7; bases outside the gene matches: 12. CDR3 length: 16 amino acids. Germline-derived CDR1 and CDR2 are DFQATT and SNEGSKA (reference sequence). The CDR3 protein is CSARDSGLAPRNIQYF. The DNA for the CDR3 is TGCAGTGCTAGGGACTCGGGACTAGCGCCGAGGAACATTCAGTACTTC.

This sequence joins TRBV28 and TRBJ2-5; D gene ambiguous. The CDR3 length is 14 residues. Trimming shortened V by 8 bases and J by 4 bases, and 17 bases separated the two germline ends. Germline V lookup: CDR1 MDHEN, CDR2 SYDVKM. In DNA, the CDR3 is TGTGCCAGCTCTAACCGCGAGAATGGAGAGACCCAGTACTTC. It yields the protein CASSNRENGETQYF.

This clonotype occurred many times. This chain links TRBV5-1 with TRBJ2-1, with D possibly being TRBD1 (6 bases). The germline V and J ends were trimmed by 3 bases and 7 bases, with 14 bases remaining between them. This CDR3 has 14 amino acids. Germline CDR1 reads SGHRS; CDR2 reads YFSETQ. The CDR3 loop is CASSYGQRGNEQFF. DNA of the CDR3: TGCGCCAGCAGCTACGGACAGAGGGGGAATGAGCAGTTCTTC.